Listed here are 18 T cell receptor beta chains from one sample, sequenced in a study of identical twins. TCRdb called the 5' RACE reads again in MiXCR, with one record for every CDR3 protein. The sample holds about 660,000 distinct CDR3 sequences, under 9% seen once. This sample also appeared in a second study, on yellow fever vaccine responses in identical twins.

Sequencing input: PBMCs. The origin of the receptors is a woman aged 18-35 years in good health.

This clonotype was seen more than once but under ten times. J is TRBJ2-3 and V is TRBV14; possible D gene TRBD2, 6 bases. The CDR3 has 17 amino acids. Germline V gene lookup returns CDR1 SGHDN and CDR2 FVKESK. Trimming pared 0 bases from V and 6 bases from J, leaving 19 bases between. The CDR3 reads CASSQDLGGTLEDTQYF. In DNA, the CDR3 is TGTGCCAGCAGCCAAGATCTTGGCGGGACCCTTGAGGATACGCAGTATTTT.

The gene calls are TRBV6-2 or TRBV6-3 and TRBJ2-1, with 11 bases fitting TRBD2. The trim removed 4 bases at V and 0 bases at J, leaving 11 bases unmatched. Per the germline V gene, CDR1 is MNHEY and CDR2 is SVGEGT. The CDR3 has 19 amino acids. The CDR3 DNA is TGTGCCAGCAGTTCATCGACTAGCGGGATACAGGGCTCCTACAATGAGCAGTTCTTC. Translating it yields CASSSSTSGIQGSYNEQFF.

The chain couples TRBV19 to TRBJ2-5; a possible D gene is TRBD2 (5 bases). Germline loops: CDR1 LNHDA, CDR2 SQIVND (reference sequence). The CDR3 has 13 residues. The ends were cut back, 7 bases at V and 2 bases at J, with 11 bases in the middle. In nucleotides, the CDR3 is TGTGCCAGTACGGGGAACGAACAAGAGACCCAGTACTTC. It translates to CASTGNEQETQYF. The whole variable domain, remainder taken from reference TRBV19 and TRBJ2-5, is DGGITQSPKYLFRKEGQNVTLSCEQNLNHDAMYWYRQDPGQGLRLIYYSQIVNDFQKGDIAEGYSVSREKKESFPLTVTSAQKNPTAFYLCASTGNEQETQYFGPGTRLLVL.

This rearrangement joins TRBV29-1 to TRBJ2-7; TRBD1 aligns across 9 bases. Germline trimming cut 1 base from V and 3 bases from J; bases unmatched to any gene: 16. The CDR3 is 18 residues long. Germline V gives CDR1 SQVTM, CDR2 ANQGSEA. CDR3 in DNA: TGCAGCGTTGAAGCCCTCCCAGGGACAGGGTATCAATTCTACGAGCAGTACTTC. Translated, it gives CSVEALPGTGYQFYEQYF.

This clonotype has just a few counts. V is TRBV21-1 and J is TRBJ2-3; TRBD1 reflects the table's D call only, with no check against the DNA. TRBV21-1 is deemed a pseudogene. This CDR3 contains 13 residues. The CDR3 protein is CASSSQGIDTQYF. In nucleotides, the CDR3 is TGTGCCAGCAGCTCACAGGGGATAGATACGCAGTATTTT.

A remark on this clonotype: This sequence may be a read error, since a much larger clone differs from it by one base. The V gene is TRBV10-3, the J gene TRBJ2-3; 7 nucleotides match TRBD1. The CDR3 extends over 13 amino acids. The germline V gene has CDR1 ENHRY and CDR2 SYGVKD. The ends lost 8 bases at V and 6 bases at J; junction bases unmatched: 8. This CDR3 is CAIATGPRDTQYF. CDR3 sequence (DNA): TGTGCCATCGCGACAGGGCCCAGGGATACGCAGTATTTT.

The chain employs TRBV7-9 and TRBJ1-1; TRBD1 matches 9 bases. CDR3 length: 15 amino acids. Per germline, CDR1 SEHNR and CDR2 FQNEAQ (reference sequence). Trimming at V came to 6 bases and at J to 4 bases, leaving 9 bases not matched to a gene. The CDR3 DNA follows: TGTGCCAGCAGGGAACAGGGGGCGGGAGGCACTGAAGCTTTCTTT. Protein sequence: CASREQGAGGTEAFF.

The sample holds many counts of this clonotype. The V call is TRBV7-8, the J call TRBJ2-7, with 9 bases identical to TRBD1. Germline CDR1 SGHVS, CDR2 FQNEAQ. This CDR3 is built from 14 residues. V shed 4 bases, J shed 0 bases, and the junction held 1 base outside the gene matches. The chain's CDR3 is CASSSGQGSYEQYF. CDR3 in DNA: TGTGCCAGCAGCTCGGGACAGGGCTCCTACGAGCAGTACTTC.

The V call is TRBV20-1, the J call TRBJ2-7; a weak D match, TRBD2 (5 bases). The germline gives CDR1 DFQATT, CDR2 SNEGSKA (reference sequence). Trimming left V 6 bases short and J 3 bases short, with 15 bases between. The CDR3 loop spans 13 amino acids. CDR3 region: CSAMYRDHYEQYF. CDR3 in DNA: TGCAGTGCCATGTACCGGGATCACTACGAGCAGTACTTC.

This clonotype was detected many times. The rearrangement joins TRBV20-1 to TRBJ2-7, with 8 bases matching TRBD2. Germline CDR1 and CDR2: DFQATT and SNEGSKA (reference sequence). The CDR3 length is 15 residues. J lost 2 bases, V lost 4 bases, and 10 bases had no gene match. The DNA for the CDR3 is TGCAGTGCTATAGCTTTTAGCGGGGCTACCTACGAGCAGTACTTC. It is translated as CSAIAFSGATYEQYF.

This clonotype was recorded many times. CDR3 region: CASSLSGAGVTEAFF. CDR3 DNA: TGTGCCAGCAGTTTAAGCGGGGCCGGGGTCACTGAAGCTTTCTTT. The chain combines TRBV28 with TRBJ1-1; weak D call: TRBD1 (5 bases). V gave up 2 bases and J gave up 4 bases, with 14 bases separating them. The CDR3 consists of 15 residues. Germline V gene lookup returns CDR1 MDHEN and CDR2 SYDVKM.

This clonotype was observed many times. V usage is TRBV21-1 and J usage is TRBJ2-5. TRBV21-1 has pseudogene status. The CDR3 is made up of 15 amino acids. CDR3 in amino acids: CASSNASHLLETQYF. DNA for the CDR3: TGTGCCAGCAGCAACGCTTCTCACCTCCTAGAGACCCAGTACTTC.

This clonotype was observed a handful of times. The chain carries TRBV20-1 and TRBJ2-1, with 7 bases aligning to TRBD1. The germline V gene has CDR1 DFQATT and CDR2 SNEGSKA (reference sequence). The CDR3 is 18 amino acids. After removal of 3 bases from V and 0 bases from J, the junction contained 14 bases not matched to a gene. CDR3: CSASGRTGKFASYNEQFF. CDR3 bases: TGCAGTGCTAGTGGTAGGACAGGCAAATTTGCCTCCTACAATGAGCAGTTCTTC.

There are many counts of this clonotype. CDR3 protein: CASSPGTVSSYNEQFF. As DNA, the CDR3 is TGCGCCAGCAGCCCAGGGACTGTGAGCTCCTACAATGAGCAGTTCTTC. The chain is built from TRBV5-1 and TRBJ2-1, with TRBD2 as a possible D gene (6 bases). The germline V gene has CDR1 SGHRS and CDR2 YFSETQ. The V gene lost 4 bases and the J gene lost 0 bases, with 14 bases spanning the gap. CDR3 length: 16 residues.

The genes are TRBV2 and TRBJ2-5; 11 bases match TRBD2. The germline V gene has CDR1 SNHLY and CDR2 FYNNEI. The V segment lost 1 base and the J segment 6 bases; nucleotides outside the gene matches: 1. This CDR3 is 14 amino acids long. CDR3 nucleotide sequence: TGTGCCAGCAGTGAAGGACTAGCGGGGAAGACCCAGTACTTC. Its translation: CASSEGLAGKTQYF. The whole variable domain, filled in from reference TRBV2 and TRBJ2-5, reads EPEVTQTPSHQVTQMGQEVILRCVPISNHLYFYWYRQILGQKVEFLVSFYNNEISEKSEIFDDQFSVERPDGSNFTLKIRSTKLEDSAMYFCASSEGLAGKTQYFGPGTRLLVL.

This chain uses TRBV11-2 with TRBJ2-7; D remains unclear. This CDR3 has 17 amino acids. V lost 5 bases and J lost 4, with 24 bases in between. Per the germline V gene, CDR1 is SGHAT and CDR2 is FQNNGV. CDR3 amino acids: CASSPIRREVVSYEQYF. The CDR3 bases are TGTGCCAGCAGCCCGATCCGCCGTGAGGTGGTGTCGTACGAGCAGTACTTC. Looking up the rest from reference TRBV11-2 and TRBJ2-7 gives the full variable domain: EAGVAQSPRYKIIEKRQSVAFWCNPISGHATLYWYQQILGQGPKLLIQFQNNGVVDDSQLPKDRFSAERLKGVDSTLKIQPAKLEDSAVYLCASSPIRREVVSYEQYFGPGTRLTVT.

This clonotype appeared a few times. V usage is TRBV28 and J usage is TRBJ2-7, with 8 positions matching TRBD2. Looked up from germline, CDR1 is MDHEN and CDR2 is SYDVKM. CDR3 length equals 16 residues. The J segment lost 3 bases and the V segment lost 3 bases, leaving 10 bases of the junction unmatched. CDR3 sequence reads: CASSFPISGRGYEQYF. The CDR3 DNA is TGTGCCAGCAGTTTCCCGATCAGCGGGAGAGGCTACGAGCAGTACTTC.

The CDR3 sequence: CASSPTGGLTDTQYF. The CDR3 DNA follows: TGTGCCAGCAGCCCAACAGGGGGCCTAACAGATACGCAGTATTTT. The chain carries TRBV7-9 and TRBJ2-3; 9 bases map to TRBD1. Trimming at V came to 5 bases and at J to 3 bases, leaving 6 bases not matched to a gene. The CDR3 is 15 amino acids. The germline V gene has CDR1 SEHNR and CDR2 FQNEAQ (reference sequence).